The 14 T cell receptor beta chains below all came from one sample that was sequenced in a study of T cells after yellow fever vaccination. TCRdb called the 5' RACE reads again in MiXCR, with one record for every CDR3 protein. The sample consists of around 120,000 distinct CDR3 sequences, 13% to 15% of them appearing once. This sample comprised CD8+ T cells sorted from PBMCs, obtained 5 days after the yellow fever booster vaccination. Receptors were obtained from a man aged 18 to 30 who received the YFV17D yellow fever vaccine.

The V and J genes are TRBV7-2 and TRBJ1-5, with D perhaps matching TRBD1 (6 bases). V was clipped by 1 base and J by 5 bases, with 15 bases between them. The germline V gene has CDR1 SGHTA and CDR2 FQGNSA. The CDR3 is 16 amino acids. As DNA, the CDR3 is TGTGCCAGCAGCTTAGAATCACAGGGTCATTATCAGCCCCAGCATTTT. The encoded protein is CASSLESQGHYQPQHF.

This clonotype occurred many times. The rearrangement uses TRBV5-1 and TRBJ2-7; TRBD2 matches at 7 bases. The germline V gene has CDR1 SGHRS and CDR2 YFSETQ. The CDR3 is made up of 14 amino acids. V lost 3 bases to trimming and J lost 0 bases; unmatched junction nucleotides: 3. The CDR3 reads CASSWRGSSYEQYF. CDR3 DNA sequence: TGCGCCAGCAGCTGGCGGGGGTCCTCCTACGAGCAGTACTTC.

J is TRBJ2-1 and V is TRBV12-3 or TRBV12-4; 9 nucleotides agree with TRBD2. V dropped 5 bases and J dropped 9; count of bases not matched to a gene: 14. CDR3 length: 16 amino acids. The CDR3 here is CASSHPGASGEIEQFF. CDR3 bases: TGTGCCAGCAGTCACCCTGGGGCTAGCGGGGAAATTGAGCAGTTCTTC.

The gene calls are TRBV7-8 and TRBJ2-7; 7 bases are a match to TRBD1. The germline gives CDR1 SGHVS, CDR2 FQNEAQ. There are 13 residues in the CDR3. Germline trimming cut 6 bases from V and 2 bases from J; bases unmatched to any gene: 4. The CDR3 spells CASSDRATYEQYV. CDR3 bases: TGTGCCAGCAGTGACAGGGCCACCTACGAGCAGTACGTC.

There are a few counts of this clonotype. In DNA form, the CDR3 reads TGTGCCAGCAGCCAAGTATGGGGAAGGGGCAACACTGAAGCTTTCTTT. Translation: CASSQVWGRGNTEAFF. The chain joins TRBV14 to TRBJ1-1; TRBD1 is a possible D gene (5 bases). The CDR3 covers 16 residues. Germline V CDR1 and CDR2: SGHDN, FVKESK. Between the trimmed V and J ends, which lost 1 base and 2 bases, there was a span of 14 bases.

This clonotype has ten or more counts. The genes are TRBV2 and TRBJ2-2, with D possibly matching TRBD2 (6 bases). This CDR3 has 13 amino acids. Germline loops: CDR1 SNHLY, CDR2 FYNNEI. V gave up 6 bases and J gave up 6 bases, with 11 bases separating them. This CDR3 reads CASRVREAGELFF. The CDR3 coding sequence is TGTGCCAGCAGGGTCAGGGAGGCCGGGGAGCTGTTTTTT.

This clonotype was seen many times. The V and J genes are TRBV4-3 and TRBJ2-3; D uncertain. The ends were cut back, 0 bases at V and 4 bases at J, with 14 bases in the middle. Germline loops: CDR1 LGHNA, CDR2 YSLEER. This CDR3 region has 16 residues. The CDR3 loop reads CASSQEDRRESDTQYF. Written as DNA, the CDR3 is TGCGCCAGCAGCCAAGAGGATCGAAGGGAATCAGATACGCAGTATTTT.

The chain carries TRBV20-1 and TRBJ1-5; 8 bases fit TRBD1. The CDR3 runs to 17 residues. Germline trimming cut 0 bases from V and 5 bases from J; bases unmatched to any gene: 12. Germline CDR1 DFQATT, CDR2 SNEGSKA (reference sequence). CDR3 sequence reads: CSARDVEQGGNDQPQHF. In nucleotides, the CDR3 is TGCAGTGCTAGAGACGTAGAACAGGGGGGGAACGATCAGCCCCAGCATTTT.

This clonotype was counted only a few times. The chain combines TRBV6-6 with TRBJ2-2; possibly TRBD2 for D (6 bases). The CDR3 is 15 amino acids. The V gene's germline CDR1 is MNHNY and CDR2 SVGAGI (reference sequence). V shed 10 bases and J shed 7 bases, with 22 bases lying between them. The CDR3 is CATLTTAGTDGELFF. As DNA, the CDR3 is TGTGCCACCTTAACAACGGCGGGGACGGACGGGGAGCTGTTTTTT.

This clonotype was observed a few times. The genes are TRBV4-2 and TRBJ2-2; D not certain. Germline V gene lookup returns CDR1 LGHNA and CDR2 YNFKEQ. The CDR3 is made up of 14 amino acids. Trimming shortened V by 4 bases and J by 4 bases, and 10 bases separated the two germline ends. In DNA form, the CDR3 reads TGTGCCAGCAGCCTGCCTAGGTTCACCGGGGAGCTGTTTTTT. It codes for CASSLPRFTGELFF.

This clonotype was observed a few times. The chain recombines TRBV4-1 with TRBJ2-3; 10 bases are shared with TRBD1. Germline V CDR1 and CDR2: MGHRA, YSYEKL. The CDR3 runs to 19 residues. J was trimmed by 3 bases and V by 0 bases; bases with no gene match: 12. Here the CDR3 DNA reads TGCGCCAGCAGCCAAGAAGGCGGTCTGGGGACAGGGGAAACAGATACGCAGTATTTT. Translation: CASSQEGGLGTGETDTQYF.

Only a few counts were recorded for this clonotype. V gene TRBV11-2 combines with J gene TRBJ2-3, with 7 bases matching TRBD2. The CDR3 contains 18 residues. Trimming at V came to 1 base and at J to 3 bases, leaving 13 bases not matched to a gene. CDR1 is SGHAT, CDR2 FQNNGV, per germline. CDR3 in amino acids: CASSLGLVRTSATDTQYF. CDR3 in DNA: TGTGCCAGCAGCTTAGGTTTAGTGCGGACTAGTGCTACAGATACGCAGTATTTT.

This clonotype turned up a few times. The gene calls are TRBV7-8 and TRBJ2-1; D is undetermined. Germline CDR1 reads SGHVS; CDR2 reads FQNEAQ. The CDR3 extends over 11 amino acids. V lost 5 bases, J lost 10 bases, and 9 bases lay in between. The CDR3 here is CASSPHGEQFF. The CDR3 coding sequence is TGTGCCAGCAGCCCCCACGGCGAGCAGTTCTTC.

This clonotype was detected only once. J is TRBJ1-5 and V is TRBV24-1; a weak D match, TRBD1 (5 bases). From germline, CDR1 is KGHDR and CDR2 SFDVKD. Deletions cut 2 bases from V and 9 bases from J, with 7 bases between. The length of the CDR3 is 12 residues. CDR3 DNA sequence: TGTGCCACCAGTGATTCCGGGGGGCCCCAGCATTTT. Its translation is CATSDSGGPQHF.